Reported below is one T cell receptor (beta chain). Its antigen is as yet unknown. These data originate in a study of T cell repertoires in cytomegalovirus infection. The study, taken as a whole, reports: Totalled public TCR beta family frequency picked out people who carried CMV plus the relevant HLA.

TCRdb used MiXCR to reprocess the reads, holding one entry per CDR3 protein. The table lists a few hundred thousand distinct CDR3 sequences, 40% of them singletons, with about 46% in the top ten. This sequence originates from a human donor in good health (CMV status not recorded). Some clones in this sample may be carry-over from other donors' samples. The specimen comprised cultured PBMCs, sampled from culture after CMV antigen stimulation.

Here the CDR3 DNA reads TGTGCCAGTAGTCCCACGGCATTCCCGGGACAGGGCCGGGGCTCCTACGAGCAGTACTTC. Translating gives CASSPTAFPGQGRGSYEQYF. The chain employs TRBV19 and TRBJ2-7; TRBD1 aligns across 9 bases. CDR1 is LNHDA, CDR2 SQIVND, per germline (reference sequence). CDR3 size: 20 residues. The junction had 20 bases not matched to a gene; V was cut back by 5 bases and J by 0 bases. Full variable domain (rest looked up from reference TRBV19 and TRBJ2-7): DGGITQSPKYLFRKEGQNVTLSCEQNLNHDAMYWYRQDPGQGLRLIYYSQIVNDFQKGDIAEGYSVSREKKESFPLTVTSAQKNPTAFYLCASSPTAFPGQGRGSYEQYFGPGTRLTVT.